This is a list of T cell receptor beta chains from one sample in a study of Graves' ophthalmopathy and Graves' hyperthyroidism. TCRdb redid the calling of the multiplex PCR reads with MiXCR, one entry per CDR3 protein. The data show 200,000 to 250,000 distinct CDR3 sequences, under 30% seen once. Sequencing used peripheral blood. The source is a man aged 50-59 years with Graves' ophthalmopathy. Both conserved end residues are part of each CDR3. A D gene is named only where the DNA matches it firmly. The size field is filled for only some rows; it gives once, few, many or a size class.

>-|TRBJ1-1|-|TRBV6-1
TGTGCCAGCATACCGTCGAAGGTCCAGGCCACTGAAGCTTTCTTT
CASIPSKVQATEAFF
>-|TRBJ1-1|-|TRBV20-1
TGCAGTGCTAATGAGTTGTTGACGAATCGGGAAGCTTTCTTT
CSANELLTNREAFF
>many|TRBJ2-4|-|TRBV11-3
TGTGCCAGCAGCAGCTGGGGGGGCTTGGGTATATCCAAAAACATTCAGTACTTC
CASSSWGGLGISKNIQYF
>-|TRBJ1-6|-|TRBV7-3
TGTGCCAGCAGCGCCAGGCCGGATTCACCCCTCCACTTT
CASSARPDSPLHF
>many|TRBJ1-1|-|TRBV28
TGTGCCAGCTACCGGACGGAGCTCATGAACACTGAAGCTTTCTTT
CASYRTELMNTEAFF
>many|TRBJ2-3|-|TRBV10-3
TGTGCCATCAGTGAGCACCAGATCGGTACGCAGTATTTT
CAISEHQIGTQYF
>many|TRBJ1-2|TRBD1|TRBV28
TGTGCCAGCAGAACAGGGGGCGTCTACGGCTACACCTTC
CASRTGGVYGYTF
>many|TRBJ2-7|TRBD2|TRBV6-2/TRBV6-3
TGTGCCAGCAGTTCCCAGCGGGAGGGCTACGAGCAGTACTTC
CASSSQREGYEQYF
>many|TRBJ2-5|-|TRBV27
TGTGCCAGCAAACCCCTGGTACTAGAGACCCAGTACTTC
CASKPLVLETQYF
>many|TRBJ2-7|-|TRBV4-1
TGCGCCAGCAGCCAAGACCCTTCTAATTCCTACGAGCAGTACTTC
CASSQDPSNSYEQYF
>many|TRBJ2-2|TRBD2|TRBV4-2
TGTGCCAGCAGCCAAGAAGCGCTAGCGGGAGGTACCGGGGAGCTGTTTTTT
CASSQEALAGGTGELFF
>many|TRBJ2-7|TRBD2|TRBV5-1
TGCGCCAGCAGCTTGGACGGGAGGCCCTACGAGCAGTACTTC
CASSLDGRPYEQYF
>many|TRBJ1-2|-|TRBV30
TGTGCCTGGACCTCGGAGTTAACGGAAGGCTACACCTTC
CAWTSELTEGYTF
>many|TRBJ2-5|-|TRBV7-8
TGTGCCAGCAGCCCAAGACTATTGAGGGAGACCCAGTACTTC
CASSPRLLRETQYF
>many|TRBJ2-2|TRBD1|TRBV5-1
TGCGCCAGCAGCTCCGGGACAGGGGTGACCACCGGGGAGCTGTTTTTT
CASSSGTGVTTGELFF
>many|TRBJ2-7|-|TRBV7-2
TGTGCCAGCAGCCACATACAATCGGCAGAGCTCTCCTACGAGCAGTACTTC
CASSHIQSAELSYEQYF
>many|TRBJ1-5|-|TRBV6-2/TRBV6-3
TGTGCCAGCAGTTCACAGAGGACATCCAGGCGCGCCAGTCAGCCCCAGCATTTT
CASSSQRTSRRASQPQHF
>many|TRBJ2-5|TRBD2|TRBV6-2/TRBV6-3
TGTGCCAGCAGTTATTCCGAGGGTCTAGCGGGAATCCAAGAGACCCAGTACTTC
CASSYSEGLAGIQETQYF
>-|TRBJ1-2|-|TRBV27
TGTGCCAGCATGCCTCGATGGGGGGGATACACCTTC
CASMPRWGGYTF
>-|TRBJ2-2|TRBD2|TRBV7-2
TGTGCCAGCAGCACCAGGGGGGGACTAGCGGCGAGTACGAACACCGGGGAGCTGTTTTTT
CASSTRGGLAASTNTGELFF
>many|TRBJ2-7|-|TRBV7-3
TGTGCCAGCACCCCCCCGGGCCTACAGTACTTC
CASTPPGLQYF
>many|TRBJ2-7|TRBD2|TRBV12-3/TRBV12-4
TGTGCCAGCAGAATAGCGGGAGGTTCCTACGAGCAGTACTTC
CASRIAGGSYEQYF
>many|TRBJ2-5|TRBD2|TRBV12-3/TRBV12-4
TGTGCCAGCAGCCCGACTAGCGGGGGGGTTATGGCCCAGTACTTC
CASSPTSGGVMAQYF
>-|TRBJ1-1|-|TRBV10-3
TGTGCCATAGAGAGGGGGAGCTTCTTCCCGACTGAAGCTTTCTTT
CAIERGSFFPTEAFF
>many|TRBJ1-6|TRBD1|TRBV20-1
TGCAGTGCTAGAGGTAGACAGGGGGCGGATTCACCCCTCCACTTT
CSARGRQGADSPLHF
>-|TRBJ2-7|-|TRBV6-5
TGTGCCAGCAGTTACCAGAGGGGCCACGAGCAGTACTTC
CASSYQRGHEQYF
>-|TRBJ2-5|-|TRBV7-2
TGTGCCAGCAGCTTAGAGGGGAAGACCCAGTACTTC
CASSLEGKTQYF
>-|TRBJ2-7|TRBD1|TRBV6-2/TRBV6-3
TGTGCCAGCAGTTACCGGACAGGGGGACGGGGCGAGCAGTACTTC
CASSYRTGGRGEQYF
>many|TRBJ2-5|-|TRBV14
TGTGCCAGCAGCGACTTAACCGGGCCTGAACAAGAGACCCAGTACTTC
CASSDLTGPEQETQYF
>many|TRBJ2-7|TRBD2|TRBV5-6
TGTGCCAGCACCACATTAGGGTCTAGCGGGAGTTTGGGCGAGCAGTACTTC
CASTTLGSSGSLGEQYF
>many|TRBJ2-2|TRBD1|TRBV12-3/TRBV12-4
TGTGCCAGCAGTCGGGACAGCACCGGGGAGCTGTTTTTT
CASSRDSTGELFF
>-|TRBJ1-2|TRBD1|TRBV15
TGTGCCACCAGCACAATGACAGGGTGGGATAGGCTCTATGGCTACACCTTC
CATSTMTGWDRLYGYTF
>many|TRBJ2-6|-|TRBV12-3/TRBV12-4
TGTGCCAGCATGGACTCTGGGGCCAACGTCCTGACTTTC
CASMDSGANVLTF
>many|TRBJ1-1|-|TRBV6-2/TRBV6-3
TGTGCCAGCAGTTACCTGAACACTGAAGCTTTCTTT
CASSYLNTEAFF
>-|TRBJ2-5|TRBD2|TRBV20-1
TGCAGTGCTAACCGCGCCCTGGGACTAGAGGAGACCCAGTACTTC
CSANRALGLEETQYF
>many|TRBJ2-2|-|TRBV6-5
TGTGCCAGCAGTTATTCGGGACTGAACACCGGGGAGCTGTTTTTT
CASSYSGLNTGELFF
>many|TRBJ1-5|-|TRBV30
TGTGCCTGGAGTGTAGCCTATCAGCCCCAGCATTTT
CAWSVAYQPQHF
>many|TRBJ1-5|-|TRBV24-1
TGTGCCACCAGTGGTCCTTCAGGGACGGCTCAGCCCCAGCATTTT
CATSGPSGTAQPQHF
>-|TRBJ2-7|-|TRBV12-3/TRBV12-4
TGTGCCAGCAGTTACTCTATTGACGAGCAGTACTTC
CASSYSIDEQYF
>many|TRBJ2-2|-|TRBV12-5
TGTGCTAGTGGTTGGAGGTCGGGCGGGGAGCTGTTTTTT
CASGWRSGGELFF
>many|TRBJ2-5|-|TRBV12-3/TRBV12-4
TGTGCCAGCAGTTTCTGGGAGACCCAGTACTTC
CASSFWETQYF
>many|TRBJ2-7|-|TRBV5-1
TGCGCCAGCAGCTTGGAAGAGGGGACGGCCTACGAGCAGTACTTC
CASSLEEGTAYEQYF
>few|TRBJ1-1|TRBD1|TRBV6-5
TGTGCCAGCAGTTACCCAGAACAGGGGTACACTGAAGCTTTCTTT
CASSYPEQGYTEAFF
>many|TRBJ2-7|TRBD2|TRBV18
TGTGCCAGCTCACCGCGGGGGACTAGCGGTACAACCGAGCAGTACTTC
CASSPRGTSGTTEQYF
>-|TRBJ2-2|-|TRBV6-2/TRBV6-3
TGTGCCAGCAGTTACCGGGATTTTGCCGGGGAGCTGTTTTTT
CASSYRDFAGELFF
>-|TRBJ2-7|TRBD2|TRBV5-1
TGCGCCAGCAGCTTGGAGGGCGCGGGAGGGGACGAGCAGTACTTC
CASSLEGAGGDEQYF
>-|TRBJ2-2|-|TRBV19
TGTGCCAGTAGTATAGGGGACCCGGGATTGAACACCGGGGAGCTGTTTTTT
CASSIGDPGLNTGELFF
>many|TRBJ1-2|-|TRBV20-1
TGCAGTGTACAGTACTATGGCTACACCTTC
CSVQYYGYTF